This TCR beta chain was identified during a study of shared clonotypes between healthy human individuals. The junction had 11 bases not matched to a gene; V was cut back by 4 bases and J by 2 bases. This CDR3 is built from 16 residues. CDR1 is SGHAT and CDR2 is FQNNGV in the germline V gene. On this clone: The antigen remains unidentified.

Each sorted subset replicate got 200 ng genomic DNA, 30,000 or so genomes. The method was immunoSEQ multiplex PCR; TCRdb's version includes in-frame clones alone and lacks a portion of them. The data show about 800,000 clones, approximately 97% seen once. Study results and caveats: Only blood samples were collected, and tissue repertoires likely differ. Four donors shared around 5% of their naive CD4 clonotypes.

Terminally differentiated effector memory CD45RA+ cells were left out of the naive CD8 fraction, which was CD45RO-negative and positively selected for CCR7. The chain joins TRBV11-2 to TRBJ2-7, with 7 bases matching TRBD1. The sample comprised naive CD8+ T cells sorted from blood. The clonotype was recovered from a man aged 25 to 40 in good health. The CDR3 protein is CASSSTGSPNTYEQYF. As DNA, the CDR3 is TGTGCCAGCAGCTCGACAGGGTCCCCTAATACCTACGAGCAGTACTTC.